Following are 2 T cell receptor beta chains from one sample sequenced in a study of T-cell memory formation after mild COVID-19. TCRdb re-analysed the 5' RACE reads in MiXCR, keeping a single row per CDR3 protein. Of fewer than 200,000 distinct CDR3 sequences in the sample, 10% to 15% were seen once. Material: PBMCs or a T cell subset sorted from them (not recorded which). The receptors here all came from a man in his late teens or twenties who had mild COVID-19 (a few samples of this study predate the infection). Cell type and time point are not known.

A few counts support this clonotype. This chain joins TRBV28 and TRBJ2-7; 14 nucleotides line up with TRBD2. The ends lost 5 bases at V and 3 bases at J; junction bases unmatched: 18. Germline V CDR1 and CDR2: MDHEN, SYDVKM. The CDR3 sequence is 20 residues long. CDR3 in amino acids: CASSPTLGLAGGPTYYEQYV. The CDR3 DNA reads as TGTGCCAGCAGTCCGACCCTCGGACTAGCGGGGGGACCCACTTACTACGAGCAGTACGTC.

The J gene is TRBJ2-5, the V gene TRBV11-2; D may correspond to TRBD1 or TRBD2 (7 bases each). Germline V gene sequence: CDR1 SGHAT, CDR2 FQNNGV. CDR3 length equals 16 residues. With 0 bases removed from V and 5 bases from J, the gap between germline ends came to 16 bases. CDR3 nucleotides: TGTGCCAGCAGCTTAGACCCCAGGGGGGGGCGGGAGACCCAGTACTTC. It yields the protein CASSLDPRGGRETQYF. The variable domain in full, completed from reference TRBV11-2 and TRBJ2-5, reads EAGVAQSPRYKIIEKRQSVAFWCNPISGHATLYWYQQILGQGPKLLIQFQNNGVVDDSQLPKDRFSAERLKGVDSTLKIQPAKLEDSAVYLCASSLDPRGGRETQYFGPGTRLLVL.